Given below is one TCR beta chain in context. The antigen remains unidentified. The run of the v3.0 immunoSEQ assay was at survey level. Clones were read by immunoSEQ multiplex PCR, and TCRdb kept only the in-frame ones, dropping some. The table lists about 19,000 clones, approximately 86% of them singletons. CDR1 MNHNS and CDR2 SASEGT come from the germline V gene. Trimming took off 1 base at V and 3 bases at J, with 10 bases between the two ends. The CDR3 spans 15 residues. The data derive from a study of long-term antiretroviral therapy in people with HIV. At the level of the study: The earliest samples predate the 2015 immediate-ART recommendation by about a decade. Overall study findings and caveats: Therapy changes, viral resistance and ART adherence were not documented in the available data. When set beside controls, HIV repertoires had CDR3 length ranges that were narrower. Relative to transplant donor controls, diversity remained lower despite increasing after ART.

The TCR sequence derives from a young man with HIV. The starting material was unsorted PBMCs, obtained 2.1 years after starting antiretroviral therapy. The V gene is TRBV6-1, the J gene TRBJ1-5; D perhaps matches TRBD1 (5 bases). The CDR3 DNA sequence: TGTGCCAGCAGTGAAGGTGCGACAGTCAATCAGCCCCAGCATTTT. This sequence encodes CASSEGATVNQPQHF.